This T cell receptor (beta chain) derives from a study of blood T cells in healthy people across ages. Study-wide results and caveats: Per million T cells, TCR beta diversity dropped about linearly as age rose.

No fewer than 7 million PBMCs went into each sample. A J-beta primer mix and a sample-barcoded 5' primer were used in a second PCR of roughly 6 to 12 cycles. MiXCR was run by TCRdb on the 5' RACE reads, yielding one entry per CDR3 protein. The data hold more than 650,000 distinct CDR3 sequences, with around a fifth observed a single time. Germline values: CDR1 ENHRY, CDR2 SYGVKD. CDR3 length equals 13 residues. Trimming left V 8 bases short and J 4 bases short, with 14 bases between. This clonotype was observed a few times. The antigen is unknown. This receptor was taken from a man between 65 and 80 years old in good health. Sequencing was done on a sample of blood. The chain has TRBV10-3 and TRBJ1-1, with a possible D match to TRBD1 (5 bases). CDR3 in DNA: TGTGCCATCGCTGGGGGGGTGGTCACTGAAGCTTTCTTT. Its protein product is CAIAGGVVTEAFF.